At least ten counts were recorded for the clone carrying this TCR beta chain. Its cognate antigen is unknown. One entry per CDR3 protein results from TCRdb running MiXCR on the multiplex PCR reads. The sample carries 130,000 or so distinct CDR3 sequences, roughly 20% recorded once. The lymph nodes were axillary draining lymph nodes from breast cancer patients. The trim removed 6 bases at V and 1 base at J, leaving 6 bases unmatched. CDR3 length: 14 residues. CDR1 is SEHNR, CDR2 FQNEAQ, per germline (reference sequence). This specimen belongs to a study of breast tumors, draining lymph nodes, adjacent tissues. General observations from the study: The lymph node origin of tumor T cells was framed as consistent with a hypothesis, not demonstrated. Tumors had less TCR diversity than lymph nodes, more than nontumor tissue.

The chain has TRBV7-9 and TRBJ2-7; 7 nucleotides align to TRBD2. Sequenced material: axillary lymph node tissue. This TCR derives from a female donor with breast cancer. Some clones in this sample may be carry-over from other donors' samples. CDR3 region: CASRLSGTSYEQYF. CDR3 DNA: TGTGCCAGCAGACTAAGCGGGACTTCCTACGAGCAGTACTTC. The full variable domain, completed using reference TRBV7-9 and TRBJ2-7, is DTGVSQNPRHKITKRGQNVTFRCDPISEHNRLYWYRQTLGQGPEFLTYFQNEAQLEKSRLLSDRFSAERPKGSFSTLEIQRTEQGDSAMYLCASRLSGTSYEQYFGPGTRLTVT.